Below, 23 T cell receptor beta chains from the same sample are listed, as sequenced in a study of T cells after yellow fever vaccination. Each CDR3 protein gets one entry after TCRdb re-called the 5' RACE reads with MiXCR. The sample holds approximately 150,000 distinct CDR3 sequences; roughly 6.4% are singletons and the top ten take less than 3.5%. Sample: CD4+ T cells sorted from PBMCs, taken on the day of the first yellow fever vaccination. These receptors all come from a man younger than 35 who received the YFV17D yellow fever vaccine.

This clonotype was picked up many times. CDR3 loop: CASSLDLVSTDTQYF. The CDR3 DNA follows: TGTGCCAGCAGCTTGGACTTAGTGAGCACAGATACGCAGTATTTT. This sequence joins TRBV7-2 and TRBJ2-3, with D possibly TRBD2 on 5 matching bases. Trimming took off 3 bases at V and 0 bases at J, with 10 bases between the two ends. Germline CDR1 SGHTA, CDR2 FQGNSA. The CDR3 length is 15 residues.

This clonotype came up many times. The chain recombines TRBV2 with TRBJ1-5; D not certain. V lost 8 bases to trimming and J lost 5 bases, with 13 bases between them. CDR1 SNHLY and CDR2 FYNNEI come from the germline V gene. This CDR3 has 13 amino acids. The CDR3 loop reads CASASFPDQPQHF. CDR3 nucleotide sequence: TGTGCCAGCGCGTCGTTCCCGGATCAGCCCCAGCATTTT.

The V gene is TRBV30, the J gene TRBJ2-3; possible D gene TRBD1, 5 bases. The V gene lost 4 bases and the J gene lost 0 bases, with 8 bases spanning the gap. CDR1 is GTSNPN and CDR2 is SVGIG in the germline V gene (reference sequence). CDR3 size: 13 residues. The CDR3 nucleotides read TGTGCCTGGACTGGGGCTAGCACAGATACGCAGTATTTT. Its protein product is CAWTGASTDTQYF.

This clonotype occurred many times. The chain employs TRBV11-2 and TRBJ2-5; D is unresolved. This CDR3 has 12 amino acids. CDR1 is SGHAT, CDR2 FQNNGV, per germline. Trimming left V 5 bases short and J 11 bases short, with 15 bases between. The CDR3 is CASSQRLGTQYF. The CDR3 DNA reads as TGTGCCAGCAGCCAGAGACTGGGAACGCAGTACTTC. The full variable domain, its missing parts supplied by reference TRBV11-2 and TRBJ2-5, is EAGVAQSPRYKIIEKRQSVAFWCNPISGHATLYWYQQILGQGPKLLIQFQNNGVVDDSQLPKDRFSAERLKGVDSTLKIQPAKLEDSAVYLCASSQRLGTQYFGPGTRLLVL.

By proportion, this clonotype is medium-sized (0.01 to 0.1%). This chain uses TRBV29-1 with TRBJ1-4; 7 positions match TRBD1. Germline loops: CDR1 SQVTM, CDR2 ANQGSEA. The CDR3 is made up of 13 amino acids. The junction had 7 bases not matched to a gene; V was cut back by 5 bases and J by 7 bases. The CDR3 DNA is TGCAGCGTTAGGGACAGCGGAGGTGAAAAACTGTTTTTT. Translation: CSVRDSGGEKLFF.

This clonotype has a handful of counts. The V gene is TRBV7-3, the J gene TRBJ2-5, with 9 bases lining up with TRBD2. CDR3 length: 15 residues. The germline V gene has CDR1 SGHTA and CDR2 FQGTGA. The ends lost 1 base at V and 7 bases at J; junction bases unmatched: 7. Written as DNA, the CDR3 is TGTGCCAGCAGCTTAATGGCGGGGGGGAAGGTGACCCAGTACTTC. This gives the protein CASSLMAGGKVTQYF.

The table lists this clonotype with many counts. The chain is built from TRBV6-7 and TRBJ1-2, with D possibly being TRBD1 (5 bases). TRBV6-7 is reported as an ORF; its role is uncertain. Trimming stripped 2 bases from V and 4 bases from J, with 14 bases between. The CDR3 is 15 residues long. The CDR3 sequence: CASSYPEPGTYGYTF. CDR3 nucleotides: TGTGCCAGCAGTTACCCTGAACCGGGGACCTATGGCTACACCTTC.

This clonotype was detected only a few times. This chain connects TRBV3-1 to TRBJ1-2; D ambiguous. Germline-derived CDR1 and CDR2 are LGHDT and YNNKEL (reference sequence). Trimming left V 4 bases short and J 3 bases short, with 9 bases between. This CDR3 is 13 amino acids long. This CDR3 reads CASSRGPDYGYTF. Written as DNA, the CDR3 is TGTGCCAGCAGCCGAGGGCCGGACTATGGCTACACCTTC.

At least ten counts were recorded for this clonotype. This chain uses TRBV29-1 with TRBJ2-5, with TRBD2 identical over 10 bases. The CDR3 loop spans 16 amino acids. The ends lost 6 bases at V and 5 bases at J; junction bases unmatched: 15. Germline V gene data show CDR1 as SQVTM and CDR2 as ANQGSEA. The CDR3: CSVAGIAGGTSETQYF. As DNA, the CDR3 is TGCAGCGTCGCTGGAATAGCGGGGGGCACTTCGGAGACCCAGTACTTC.

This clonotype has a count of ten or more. The chain's CDR3 is CASSRTGQGGNEQFF. The DNA for the CDR3 is TGTGCCAGCAGCCGGACGGGACAGGGCGGGAATGAGCAGTTCTTC. The rearrangement joins TRBV6-5 to TRBJ2-1, with 9 bases that match TRBD1. V lost 6 bases and J lost 7; bases outside the gene matches: 10. Germline lookup yields CDR1 MNHEY and CDR2 SVGAGI. This CDR3 is 15 amino acids long.

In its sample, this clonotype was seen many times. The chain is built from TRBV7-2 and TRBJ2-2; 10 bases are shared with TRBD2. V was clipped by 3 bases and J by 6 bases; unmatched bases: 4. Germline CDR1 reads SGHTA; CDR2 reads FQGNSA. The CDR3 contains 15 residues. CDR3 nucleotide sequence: TGTGCCAGCAGCTTGAGCGGGGGGGCCCCCGGGGAGCTGTTTTTT. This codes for CASSLSGGAPGELFF.

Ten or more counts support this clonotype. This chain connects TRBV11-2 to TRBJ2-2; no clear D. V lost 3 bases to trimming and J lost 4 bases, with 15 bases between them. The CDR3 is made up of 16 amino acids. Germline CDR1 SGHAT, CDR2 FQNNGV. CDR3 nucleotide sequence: TGTGCCAGCAGCTTCTGGGCAGGCTCAACCACCGGGGAGCTGTTTTTT. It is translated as CASSFWAGSTTGELFF.

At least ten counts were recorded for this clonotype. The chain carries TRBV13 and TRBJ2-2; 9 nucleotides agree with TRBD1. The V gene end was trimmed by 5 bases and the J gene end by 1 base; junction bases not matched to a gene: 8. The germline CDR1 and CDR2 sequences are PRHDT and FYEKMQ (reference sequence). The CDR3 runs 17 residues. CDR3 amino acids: CASSTRDRVVNTGELFF. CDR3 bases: TGTGCCAGCAGCACAAGGGACAGGGTGGTGAACACCGGGGAGCTGTTTTTT.

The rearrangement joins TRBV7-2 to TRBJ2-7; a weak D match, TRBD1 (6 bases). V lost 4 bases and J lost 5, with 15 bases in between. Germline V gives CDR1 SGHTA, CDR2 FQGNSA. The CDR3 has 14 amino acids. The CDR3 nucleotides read TGTGCCAGCAGCTATGACATACAGGGCCACGAGCAGTACTTC. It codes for CASSYDIQGHEQYF.

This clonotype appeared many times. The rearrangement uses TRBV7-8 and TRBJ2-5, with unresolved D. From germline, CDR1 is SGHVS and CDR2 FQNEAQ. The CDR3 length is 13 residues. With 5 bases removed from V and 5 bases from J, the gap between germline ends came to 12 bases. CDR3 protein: CASSLGLHETQYF. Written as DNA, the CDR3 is TGTGCCAGCAGCCTTGGTCTACATGAGACCCAGTACTTC.

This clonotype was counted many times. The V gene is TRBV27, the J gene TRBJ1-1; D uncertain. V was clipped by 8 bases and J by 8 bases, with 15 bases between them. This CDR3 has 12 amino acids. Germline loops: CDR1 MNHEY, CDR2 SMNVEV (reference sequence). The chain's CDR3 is CASDQTKTEAFF. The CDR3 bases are TGTGCCAGCGACCAGACAAAAACCGAAGCTTTCTTT.

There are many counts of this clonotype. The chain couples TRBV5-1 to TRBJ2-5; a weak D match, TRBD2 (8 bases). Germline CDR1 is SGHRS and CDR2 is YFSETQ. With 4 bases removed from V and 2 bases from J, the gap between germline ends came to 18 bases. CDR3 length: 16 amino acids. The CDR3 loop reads CASSLGLGTVQETQYF. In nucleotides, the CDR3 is TGCGCCAGCAGCCTGGGACTAGGGACAGTACAAGAGACCCAGTACTTC.

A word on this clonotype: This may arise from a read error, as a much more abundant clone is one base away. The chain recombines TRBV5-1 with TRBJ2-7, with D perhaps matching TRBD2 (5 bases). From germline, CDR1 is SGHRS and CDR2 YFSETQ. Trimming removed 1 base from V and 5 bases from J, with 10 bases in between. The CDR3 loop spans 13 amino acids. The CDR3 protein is CASSLRGSNEQYF. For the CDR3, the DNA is TGCGCCAGCAGCTTGAGAGGGAGCAACGAGCAGTACTTC.

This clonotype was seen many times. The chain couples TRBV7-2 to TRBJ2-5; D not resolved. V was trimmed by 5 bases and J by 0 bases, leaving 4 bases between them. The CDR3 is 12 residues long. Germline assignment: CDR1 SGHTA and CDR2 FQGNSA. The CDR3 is CASSPYQETQYF. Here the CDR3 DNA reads TGTGCCAGCAGCCCGTACCAAGAGACCCAGTACTTC.

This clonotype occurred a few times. CDR3 nucleotides: TGCAGTGCAATGACTGAGTACGAGCAGTACGTC. This translates into CSAMTEYEQYV. The rearrangement links TRBV20-1 to TRBJ2-7; D unresolved. V lost 6 bases to trimming and J lost 4 bases, with 10 bases between them. This CDR3 has 11 residues. Germline-derived CDR1 and CDR2 are DFQATT and SNEGSKA (reference sequence).

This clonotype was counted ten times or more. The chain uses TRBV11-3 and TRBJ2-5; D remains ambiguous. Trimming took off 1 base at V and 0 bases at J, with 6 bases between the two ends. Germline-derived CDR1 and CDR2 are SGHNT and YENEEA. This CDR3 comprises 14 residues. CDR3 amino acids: CASSLGADQETQYF. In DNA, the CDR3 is TGTGCCAGCAGCTTAGGGGCGGACCAAGAGACCCAGTACTTC.

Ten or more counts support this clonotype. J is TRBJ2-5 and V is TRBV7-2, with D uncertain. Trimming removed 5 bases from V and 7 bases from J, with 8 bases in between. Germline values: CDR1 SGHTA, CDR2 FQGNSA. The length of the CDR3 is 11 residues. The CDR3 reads CASSNLGTQYF. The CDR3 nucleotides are TGTGCCAGCAGCAACCTTGGGACCCAGTACTTC.

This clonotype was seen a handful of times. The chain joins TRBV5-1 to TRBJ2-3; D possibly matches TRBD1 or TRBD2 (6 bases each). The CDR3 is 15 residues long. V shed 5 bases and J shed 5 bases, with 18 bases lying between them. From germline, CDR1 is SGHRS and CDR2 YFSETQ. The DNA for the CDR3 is TGCGCCAGCAGTTCCGGGACACTGGGAGGAGATACGCAGTATTTT. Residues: CASSSGTLGGDTQYF.